In this sample, the clone carrying this T cell receptor beta chain turned up a few times. Its antigen is undetermined. The data were taken from a study of cytomegalovirus exposure and HLA in healthy donors. The PCR had 60 Vbeta and 13 Jbeta primers. Sequenced by immunoSEQ multiplex PCR; TCRdb stores in-frame clones only, minus some. Of about 120,000 clones listed, 9.5% are singletons. V lost 0 bases to trimming and J lost 5 bases; unmatched junction nucleotides: 4. This CDR3 contains 14 residues. Germline V CDR1 and CDR2: SGDLS, YYNGEE. Healthy bone marrow donors made up the donors. Overall study results and limits: The authors later found most CMV-associated TCR beta chains appeared HLA-restricted. Several of the most significant clusters appeared linked to common viral pathogens, based on a later analysis. A later analysis associated 15,000 or so TCR beta sequences with HLA alleles at a 0.05 false discovery rate.

Sequenced: PBMCs. This sequence joins TRBV9 and TRBJ1-1, with 7 nucleotides matching TRBD1. This sequence was found in a man younger than 40 in good health and CMV-seronegative. In DNA, the CDR3 is TGTGCCAGCAGCGTAGGACAGGGAAAAACTGAAGCTTTCTTT. Translation: CASSVGQGKTEAFF.